The present TCR beta chain was sequenced within a study of blood T cells in healthy people across ages (dated by TCRdb to 2014 to 2015). For the study in its entirety: In model experiments, template switching captured roughly one uniquely barcoded TCR beta cDNA molecule for every two T cells. Age-related changes in TCR beta repertoire diversity were measured in the study by deep sequencing normalized with unique cDNA molecular identifiers. Donors were grouped into four age groups: young (average roughly 15 years), middle-aged (roughly 40), aged (approximately 67) and long-lived (less than 85). Donors of different ages were randomly distributed across sequencing lanes to avoid experimental bias. For two donors (one aged 18 to 30 and one aged 80 or older), the study analyzed two additional independent replicas of 1 million unique cDNA reads from the same blood draw.

General findings and caveats noted by the study authors: The CMV infection status of donors was not known, potentially confounding age-related changes in expanded clonotypes. Estimates of total diversity based on one million sequenced T cells were considered lower bounds and underestimates. Conclusive comparison of naive and antigen-experienced compartments was prevented by the profiling of bulk unsorted PBMCs. Compared with the aged group, the long-lived group had more naive CD4+ T cells, fewer expanded clones and increased TCR diversity, a pattern suggesting age selection. Observed TCR beta diversity correlated strongly with the percentage of naive T cells measured by flow cytometry. As age increased, observed TCR beta diversity per million T cells dropped in a roughly linear way, and a significant reduction was already evident by age 40.

Concerning this clonotype itself: The clone's antigen remains unknown. Base qualities are not at hand, and no much larger clone is one base apart.

Library creation used 5' RACE. The sequencer was an Illumina HiSeq 2500. A second PCR of about 6 to 12 cycles was run with a J-beta primer mix and a sample-barcoded 5' primer. A template-switch 5' adaptor carrying 12 random nucleotides introduced a unique molecular identifier onto each TCR beta cDNA molecule. Each sample yielded at least 2.5 million CDR3-containing paired-end reads. All of the RNA was converted into first-strand cDNA using the Mint cDNA synthesis kit, with a TRBC-specific oligonucleotide serving as the primer. Following uracil-DNA glycosylase treatment, a first 18-cycle PCR with universal primers M1SS and BC2_uni_R was performed on all cDNA. Per the source publication's procedure: Normalization of each sample was performed by random selection of 1 million high-quality reads, each carrying a distinct molecular identifier. Instead of being binned into consensus sequences, reads with shared molecular identifiers were discarded. MiTCR, set to a Q25 quality threshold and the strictest error-elimination algorithm, was used for CDR3 identification, clonotype clustering and error correction. Lower-bound total TCR beta diversity was estimated with a nonparametric unseen species model using Euler transformation. TCRdb applied fastp at Q25 and MiXCR to the public reads, then kept only in-frame beta chains. Rows merge per CDR3 protein into single entries with the most common DNA and genes. The V and J calls follow TCRdb's processing rather than the paper's. The sample table lists around 670,000 distinct CDR3 sequences, about 28% of them with a count of one. Around 14% of the sample goes to the ten largest clones.

The donors were some 39 Caucasian individuals from Russia, aged roughly 6 to 90 years, who were systemically healthy. Around 9.7 milliliters of peripheral blood were collected from each donor into EDTA-treated Vacutainer tubes. Ficoll-Paque density-gradient centrifugation was used to isolate PBMCs, with at least 6.5 million per sample. Total RNA, at least 5 micrograms per sample, was extracted from PBMCs with Trizol reagent. For every donor, an aliquot of PBMCs went through flow cytometry to measure the percentages of naive CD45RAhigh/CD27high T cells. The receptor was derived from a woman of 80 years or more in good health. Source material: blood.

The DNA is as follows: TGCGCCAGCAGCCCAACCGGACAGGGGGCGCGGAGTGAAGCTTTCTTT. Translated, this is CASSPTGQGARSEAFF. The V and J genes are TRBV5-1 and TRBJ1-1, and TRBD1 aligns with 11 junction nucleotides. The germline V gene supplies CDR1 SGHRS and CDR2 YFSETQ. V lost 4 bases and J lost 7 bases, and the count of bases not matched to a germline gene is 12. The CDR3 contains 16 residues, cysteine and phenylalanine counted. The sequence is cut down to CDR3 DNA, 48 bases in frame from base 1.